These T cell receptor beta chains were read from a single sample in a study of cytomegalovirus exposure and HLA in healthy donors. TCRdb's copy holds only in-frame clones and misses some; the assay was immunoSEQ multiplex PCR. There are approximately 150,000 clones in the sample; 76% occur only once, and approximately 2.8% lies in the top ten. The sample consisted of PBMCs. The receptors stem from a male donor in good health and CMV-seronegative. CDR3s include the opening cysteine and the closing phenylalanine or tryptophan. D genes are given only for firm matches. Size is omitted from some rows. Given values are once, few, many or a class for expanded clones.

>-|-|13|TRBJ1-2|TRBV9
TGTGCCAGCAGCGTAGATAATCTTATTGGCTACACCTTC
CASSVDNLIGYTF
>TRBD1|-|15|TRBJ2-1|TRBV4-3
TGCGCCAGCAGCCACAGACAGGGCTCCTACAATGAGCAGTTCTTC
CASSHRQGSYNEQFF
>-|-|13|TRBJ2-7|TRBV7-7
TGTGCTAGCAGCTTACAGGGTGGATACGAGCAGTACTTC
CASSLQGGYEQYF
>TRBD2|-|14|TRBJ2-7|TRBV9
TGTACCAGCAGCGTCGGCAGGGCGGGAGACGAGCAGTACTTC
CTSSVGRAGDEQYF
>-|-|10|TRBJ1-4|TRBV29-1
TGCAGCGCTGGAGATGAAAAACTGTTTTTT
CSAGDEKLFF
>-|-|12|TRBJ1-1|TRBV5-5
TGTGCCAGCAGCTCAGGGAACACTGAAGCTTTCTTT
CASSSGNTEAFF
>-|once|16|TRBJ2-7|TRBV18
TGTGCCAGCTCACCAAGGACAGTTTCGTACTTTAACGAGCAGTACTTC
CASSPRTVSYFNEQYF
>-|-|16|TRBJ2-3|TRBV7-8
TGTGCCAGCAGCTTAGGTGCAGGGCATACCACAGATACGCAGTATTTT
CASSLGAGHTTDTQYF
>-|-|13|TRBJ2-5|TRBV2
TGTGCCAGCAGAATCGGCGGCCAAGAGACCCAGTACTTC
CASRIGGQETQYF
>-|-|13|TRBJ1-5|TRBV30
TGTGCTATGACAGAAGATAGCAATCAGCCCCAGCATTTT
CAMTEDSNQPQHF
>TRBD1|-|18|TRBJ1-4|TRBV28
TGTGCCAGCAGTTTGCCCGGGACAGGGGGCCGAGATAATGAAAAACTGTTTTTT
CASSLPGTGGRDNEKLFF
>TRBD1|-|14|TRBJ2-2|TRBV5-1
TGCGCCAGCAGCTTAGACAGGGCGAACGGGGAGCTGTTTTTT
CASSLDRANGELFF
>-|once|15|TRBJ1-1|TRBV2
TGTGCCAGCAGTGGGACAGCCGCGGGGGGCACTGAAGCTTTCTTT
CASSGTAAGGTEAFF
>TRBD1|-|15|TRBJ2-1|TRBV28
TGTGCCAGCAGTCCCAGGACAGGGTATGACAATGAGCAGTTCTTC
CASSPRTGYDNEQFF
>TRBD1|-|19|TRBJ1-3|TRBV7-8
TGTGCCAGCAGCTTAAATGCGGAAACGGGACAGGGTTTACGAAACACCATATATTTT
CASSLNAETGQGLRNTIYF
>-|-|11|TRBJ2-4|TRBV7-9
TGTTCCAGCAGCTCCGGAAACATTCAGTACTTC
CSSSSGNIQYF
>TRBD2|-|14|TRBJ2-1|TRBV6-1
TGTGCCAGTTGGGTACTAGCGGGTGCCGATGAGCAGTTCTTC
CASWVLAGADEQFF
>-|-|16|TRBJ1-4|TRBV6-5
TGTGCCAGCAGTTACTCCTGGACACCAACTAATGAAAAACTGTTTTTT
CASSYSWTPTNEKLFF
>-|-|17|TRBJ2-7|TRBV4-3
TGCGCCAGCAGCCAAGGTGACGAGTTGGGCTCCACCTACGAGCAGTACTTC
CASSQGDELGSTYEQYF
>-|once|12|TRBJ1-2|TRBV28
TGTGCCAGCAGTTCGGGGAACTATGGCTACACCTTC
CASSSGNYGYTF
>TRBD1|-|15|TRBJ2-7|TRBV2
TGTGCCAGCAGTCGCGACAGGGTGTTGCCCTACGAGCAGTACTTC
CASSRDRVLPYEQYF
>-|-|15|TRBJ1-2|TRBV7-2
TGTGCCAGCAGCTTAGAGGGAGGGGGGCCAGGTGGCTACACCTTC
CASSLEGGGPGGYTF
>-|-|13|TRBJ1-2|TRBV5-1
TGCGCCAGCAGCTCGACCATCCGGGGGGGCTACACCTTC
CASSSTIRGGYTF
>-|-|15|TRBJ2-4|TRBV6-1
TGTGCCAGCAGTGAGGGGGCGCCCATCGGAAACATTCAGTACTTC
CASSEGAPIGNIQYF
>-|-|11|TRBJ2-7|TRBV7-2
TGTGCCAGCAGCAGAAGCTCCGAGCAGTACTTC
CASSRSSEQYF
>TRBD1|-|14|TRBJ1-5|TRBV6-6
TGTGCCAGCAGTTACGGACAGGGGAATCAGCCCCAGCATTTT
CASSYGQGNQPQHF
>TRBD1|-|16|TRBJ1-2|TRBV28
TGTGCCAGCAGTTCAACCGGGACAGGGGGACTCTATGGCTACACCTTC
CASSSTGTGGLYGYTF
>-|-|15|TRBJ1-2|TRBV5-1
TGCGCCAGCAGCTTGGCCGCGGTGGATAACTATGGCTACACCTTC
CASSLAAVDNYGYTF
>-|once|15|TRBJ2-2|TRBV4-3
TGCGCCAGCAGCCAAGGAGGCTTCCAGCACGGGGAGCTGTTTTTT
CASSQGGFQHGELFF
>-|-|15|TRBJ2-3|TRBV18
TGTGCCAGCTCACCACTGAGGGAAAACACAGATACGCAGTATTTT
CASSPLRENTDTQYF
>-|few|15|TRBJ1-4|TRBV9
TGTGCCAGCAGCGTAGGGGGGGGAGCTAATGAAAAACTGTTTTTT
CASSVGGGANEKLFF
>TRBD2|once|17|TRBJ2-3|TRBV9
TGTGCCAGCAGCGGGGGACTAGCGGGGTTACCCACAGATACGCAGTATTTT
CASSGGLAGLPTDTQYF
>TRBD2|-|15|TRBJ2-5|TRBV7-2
TGTGCCAGCAGCAGACCTAGCGGGAGGGCGGAGACCCAGTACTTC
CASSRPSGRAETQYF
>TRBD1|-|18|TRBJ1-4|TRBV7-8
TGTGCCAGCAGCTTTAGCCCCTCCTTACAGGGGGTGGGTGAAAAACTGTTTTTT
CASSFSPSLQGVGEKLFF
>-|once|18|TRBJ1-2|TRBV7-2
TGTGCCAGCAGCTTAGGGGGCCGGACCGGGTCTCAAAACTATGGCTACACCTTC
CASSLGGRTGSQNYGYTF
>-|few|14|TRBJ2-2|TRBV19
TGTGCCAGTACGGGACAACTGAACACCGGGGAGCTGTTTTTT
CASTGQLNTGELFF
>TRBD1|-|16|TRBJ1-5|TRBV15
TGTGCCACCAGCAGAGATCCCACAGGGGGCGGGCAGCCCCAGCATTTT
CATSRDPTGGGQPQHF
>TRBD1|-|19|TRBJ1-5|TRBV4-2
TGTGCCAGCAGCCAAGAATCTAGGGTTGGCAGGGGGTTGAATCAGCCCCAGCATTTT
CASSQESRVGRGLNQPQHF
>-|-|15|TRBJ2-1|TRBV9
TGTGCCAGCAGCGGCGAGGGCCGGTCCTACAATGAGCAGTTCTTC
CASSGEGRSYNEQFF
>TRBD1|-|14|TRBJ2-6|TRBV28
TGTGCCAGCAGGACAGGGGCTGGGGCCAACGTCCTGACTTTC
CASRTGAGANVLTF
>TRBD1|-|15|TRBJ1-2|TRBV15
TGTGCCACCAGCTACCGGACAGGGAGCAACTATGGCTACACCTTC
CATSYRTGSNYGYTF
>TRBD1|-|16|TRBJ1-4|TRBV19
TGTGCCAGTAGTTCACAACAGGGGCCAACTAATGAAAAACTGTTTTTT
CASSSQQGPTNEKLFF
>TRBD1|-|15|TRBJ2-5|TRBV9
TGTGCCAGCAGCGTAGCCCCGACAGGGCAAGAGACCCAGTACTTC
CASSVAPTGQETQYF
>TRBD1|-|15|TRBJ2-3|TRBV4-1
TGCGCCAGCAGCCAAGGCGACAGGGGCCCAGATACGCAGTATTTT
CASSQGDRGPDTQYF
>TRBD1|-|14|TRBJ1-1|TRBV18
TGTGCCAGCTCACTGGGACAGCTGAACACTGAAGCTTTCTTT
CASSLGQLNTEAFF
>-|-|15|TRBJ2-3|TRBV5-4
TGTGCCAGCAGCTTGGCCTCTTCTAGCACAGATACGCAGTATTTT
CASSLASSSTDTQYF